One sample yielded the 32 T cell receptor beta chains listed below, sequenced in a study of blood T cells in healthy people across ages. Primers used in a second PCR of roughly 6 to 12 cycles were a sample-barcoded 5' primer and a J-beta primer mix. TCRdb re-called the 5' RACE reads with MiXCR, one entry per CDR3 protein. The sample consists of about 1.8 million distinct CDR3 sequences, around 50% of them appearing once. Sequences were obtained from blood. These receptors were obtained from a woman between 40 and 55 years old in good health.

V is TRBV7-9 and J is TRBJ2-4; perhaps D is TRBD1 or TRBD2 (6 bases each). CDR1 and CDR2 from the germline V gene are SEHNR and FQNEAQ (reference sequence). The CDR3 covers 15 residues. The ends were cut back, 5 bases at V and 8 bases at J, with 19 bases in the middle. Here the CDR3 reads CASSPHTGAGDIQYF. DNA of the CDR3: TGTGCCAGCAGCCCTCATACGGGGGCCGGAGACATTCAGTACTTC. Full variable domain (missing parts from reference TRBV7-9 and TRBJ2-4): DTGVSQNPRHKITKRGQNVTFRCDPISEHNRLYWYRQTLGQGPEFLTYFQNEAQLEKSRLLSDRFSAERPKGSFSTLEIQRTEQGDSAMYLCASSPHTGAGDIQYFGAGTRLSVL.

This chain joins TRBV20-1 and TRBJ1-1; D is uncertain. This CDR3 comprises 13 residues. The germline V gene has CDR1 DFQATT and CDR2 SNEGSKA (reference sequence). V shed 0 bases and J shed 8 bases, with 13 bases lying between them. The CDR3 sequence: CSARDRRMGEAFF. The CDR3 DNA reads as TGCAGTGCTAGAGACAGGAGGATGGGCGAAGCTTTCTTT.

V usage is TRBV4-2 and J usage is TRBJ1-2; no definite D call. The germline CDR1 and CDR2 sequences are LGHNA and YNFKEQ. This CDR3 spans 14 amino acids. V lost 1 base to trimming and J lost 5 bases, with 11 bases between them. The CDR3 region is CASSQADGEYGYTF. Here the CDR3 DNA reads TGTGCCAGCAGCCAAGCGGACGGAGAATATGGCTACACCTTC.

The table lists this clonotype with a few counts. The chain uses TRBV3-1 and TRBJ2-1, with D possibly being TRBD1 (6 bases). The CDR3 spans 14 residues. Germline assignment: CDR1 LGHDT and CDR2 YNNKEL (reference sequence). Deletions cut 1 base from V and 9 bases from J, with 13 bases between. CDR3 nucleotides: TGTGCCAGCAGCCAAGTCAGGGGAAGAGGTGAGCAGTTCTTC. Its translation is CASSQVRGRGEQFF.

This clonotype was counted a single time. The chain combines TRBV6-2 or TRBV6-3 with TRBJ2-7, with 10 bases lining up with TRBD1. From germline, CDR1 is MNHEY and CDR2 SVGEGT. With V trimmed by 4 bases and J by 4 bases, 10 bases remained unmatched. CDR3 length: 16 residues. CDR3 loop: CASSSPMGQGQYEQYF. Here the CDR3 DNA reads TGTGCCAGCAGTTCGCCCATGGGACAGGGGCAATACGAGCAGTACTTC.

This clonotype showed up just a few times. CDR3 protein: CASSSGLHPREKLFF. CDR3 bases: TGCGCCAGCAGCTCTGGACTTCACCCCAGGGAAAAACTGTTTTTT. The chain uses TRBV5-1 and TRBJ1-4; no firm D call. Trimming cost V 3 bases and J 8 bases, with 17 bases left between them. The V gene's germline CDR1 is SGHRS and CDR2 YFSETQ. This CDR3 comprises 15 residues.

This clonotype was recorded a few times. The gene calls are TRBV11-2 and TRBJ1-5; the D gene is possibly TRBD1 (6 bases). Between the trimmed V and J ends, which lost 3 bases and 0 bases, there was a span of 9 bases. Per germline, CDR1 SGHAT and CDR2 FQNNGV. This CDR3 has 15 residues. The CDR3 loop is CASSFGQNSNQPQHF. In nucleotides, the CDR3 is TGTGCCAGCAGCTTCGGACAGAATAGCAATCAGCCCCAGCATTTT.

In nucleotides, the CDR3 is TGTGCCAGCAGTTACGGCGGGTGGACTGGACAGCCCCAGCATTTT. Residues: CASSYGGWTGQPQHF. V and J are TRBV6-2 or TRBV6-3 and TRBJ1-5; D remains unclear. V shed 2 bases and J shed 7 bases, with 15 bases lying between them. From germline, CDR1 is MNHEY and CDR2 SVGEGT. CDR3 length: 15 amino acids.

CDR3 residues: CASSYSAGIVGAQYF. CDR3 DNA sequence: TGTGCCAGCAGTTACAGTGCAGGGATCGTTGGGGCCCAGTACTTC. V is TRBV6-5 and J is TRBJ2-5, with D possibly matching TRBD1 (5 bases). Trimming took off 2 bases at V and 9 bases at J, with 19 bases between the two ends. Germline V gene lookup returns CDR1 MNHEY and CDR2 SVGAGI. CDR3 size: 15 residues.

J is TRBJ2-5 and V is TRBV7-2; TRBD1 or TRBD2 may be the D gene (5 bases each). In germline, CDR1 is SGHTA, CDR2 FQGNSA. The CDR3 sequence is 13 residues long. V was clipped by 0 bases and J by 11 bases, with 13 bases between them. CDR3 DNA sequence: TGTGCCAGCAGCTTAGCCGAACTGGGGGAGCAGTACTTC. It codes for CASSLAELGEQYF. The full variable domain, completed using reference TRBV7-2 and TRBJ2-5, is GAGVSQSPSNKVTEKGKDVELRCDPISGHTALYWYRQSLGQGLEFLIYFQGNSAPDKSGLPSDRFSAERTGGSVSTLTIQRTQQEDSAVYLCASSLAELGEQYFGPGTRLLVL.

The CDR3 DNA reads as TGTGCCATCAGTTCCTTGGCCGAACCGAGGATTCAGTACTTC. It codes for CAISSLAEPRIQYF. The J gene is TRBJ2-4, the V gene TRBV10-3; D uncertain. Looked up from germline, CDR1 is ENHRY and CDR2 is SYGVKD. The CDR3 is made up of 14 amino acids. V lost 5 bases and J lost 10, with 18 bases in between.

The genes are TRBV27 and TRBJ2-4, with no clear D. V shed 2 bases and J shed 0 bases, with 8 bases lying between them. The germline V gene has CDR1 MNHEY and CDR2 SMNVEV (reference sequence). The CDR3 length is 15 residues. CDR3 nucleotide sequence: TGTGCCAGCAGTTTACGTCCTCCAGCCAAAAACATTCAGTACTTC. Encoded protein: CASSLRPPAKNIQYF.

J is TRBJ2-3 and V is TRBV9, with unresolved D. Germline loops: CDR1 SGDLS, CDR2 YYNGEE. The CDR3 sequence is 14 residues long. Trimming took 1 base from V and 1 from J, leaving 7 bases between them. The CDR3 DNA is TGTGCCAGCAGCGTAAGCCTTGGCACAGATACGCAGTATTTT. It codes for CASSVSLGTDTQYF. Variable domain in full (rest from reference TRBV9 and TRBJ2-3): DSGVTQTPKHLITATGQRVTLRCSPRSGDLSVYWYQQSLDQGLQFLIQYYNGEERAKGNILERFSAQQFPDLHSELNLSSLELGDSALYFCASSVSLGTDTQYFGPGTRLTVL.

In this sample, this clonotype turned up a few times. V and J are TRBV4-3 and TRBJ2-7; TRBD1 aligns across 7 bases. The CDR3 is 15 residues long. The trim removed 0 bases at V and 0 bases at J, leaving 2 bases unmatched. Looked up from germline, CDR1 is LGHNA and CDR2 is YSLEER. CDR3 sequence (DNA): TGCGCCAGCAGCCAAGATTGGGACAGCTCCTACGAGCAGTACTTC. Translating it yields CASSQDWDSSYEQYF.

The chain has TRBV7-2 and TRBJ2-6, with 9 bases fitting TRBD1. The CDR3 totals 18 residues. Germline V gives CDR1 SGHTA, CDR2 FQGNSA. V gave up 0 bases and J gave up 0 bases; unmatched junction bases: 3. The CDR3 DNA reads as TGTGCCAGCAGCTTAGCGGGACAGGGTTACTCTGGGGCCAACGTCCTGACTTTC. Protein sequence: CASSLAGQGYSGANVLTF.

The rearrangement joins TRBV28 to TRBJ1-5, with D tentatively TRBD1 (6 bases). V shed 3 bases and J shed 6 bases, with 12 bases lying between them. Germline CDR1 reads MDHEN; CDR2 reads SYDVKM. This CDR3 region has 14 residues. CDR3 protein: CASSFRGLGQPQHF. The CDR3, as DNA: TGTGCCAGCAGTTTTCGGGGGCTGGGTCAGCCCCAGCATTTT.

This clonotype was counted only a few times. The V gene is TRBV7-2, the J gene TRBJ2-1, with 10 bases matching TRBD2. The CDR3 contains 16 residues. Germline V gene sequence: CDR1 SGHTA, CDR2 FQGNSA. With V trimmed by 0 bases and J by 11 bases, 10 bases remained unmatched. The CDR3 loop reads CASSLAGASGGTQQFF. The CDR3 coding sequence is TGTGCCAGCAGCTTAGCGGGAGCTAGCGGGGGCACCCAGCAGTTCTTC.

The chain employs TRBV9 and TRBJ2-1, with 12 bases identical to TRBD2. J gave up 2 bases and V 5 bases, and 17 bases lay outside the gene matches. This CDR3 region has 20 residues. The V gene's germline CDR1 is SGDLS and CDR2 YYNGEE. The CDR3 bases are TGTGCCAGCAGTCTCCCAGCCCTAGCGGGGGGGCCCTCGCCCTACAATGAGCAGTTCTTC. This sequence encodes CASSLPALAGGPSPYNEQFF. The full variable domain, with the rest looked up from reference TRBV9 and TRBJ2-1, is DSGVTQTPKHLITATGQRVTLRCSPRSGDLSVYWYQQSLDQGLQFLIQYYNGEERAKGNILERFSAQQFPDLHSELNLSSLELGDSALYFCASSLPALAGGPSPYNEQFFGPGTRLTVL.

This sequence joins TRBV11-2 and TRBJ2-6; D possibly corresponds to TRBD1 (5 bases). This CDR3 comprises 18 residues. Trimming took off 1 base at V and 0 bases at J, with 13 bases between the two ends. Germline lookup yields CDR1 SGHAT and CDR2 FQNNGV. The CDR3 DNA reads as TGTGCCAGCAGCTTAGTATTGACAGTTAGCTCTGGGGCCAACGTCCTGACTTTC. It yields the protein CASSLVLTVSSGANVLTF.

This clonotype was seen a single time. V and J are TRBV29-1 and TRBJ2-5, with a tentative D call TRBD2 (6 bases). Germline-derived CDR1 and CDR2 are SQVTM and ANQGSEA. The CDR3 is made up of 14 amino acids. V gave up 1 base and J gave up 4 bases, with 13 bases separating them. As DNA, the CDR3 is TGCAGCGTTGAAGGTCGGGAGTTGGGAGAGACCCAGTACTTC. Its protein product is CSVEGRELGETQYF.

Worth noting for this clonotype: A junction end diverges from the germline sequence, so it may reflect a read error. This chain uses TRBV6-5 with TRBJ2-3; TRBD1 aligns across 7 bases. In germline, CDR1 is MNHEY, CDR2 SVGAGI. CDR3 length equals 16 residues. The CDR3 reads CGSSYHLGTGTDTQYF. The CDR3 bases are TGTGGCAGCAGTTATCATTTGGGGACAGGCACAGATACGCAGTATTTT.

The CDR3 DNA reads TGCGCCAGCAGTTTCCCTGGAGGAAATAGCCCTGAAGCTTTCTTT. Translated: CASSFPGGNSPEAFF. The chain carries TRBV5-1 and TRBJ1-1, with unresolved D. CDR3 length: 15 amino acids. V lost 5 bases, J lost 6 bases, and 20 bases lay in between. Germline CDR1 is SGHRS and CDR2 is YFSETQ.

V is TRBV28 and J is TRBJ1-1; TRBD1 is a possible D gene (5 bases). The germline V and J ends were trimmed by 3 bases and 1 base, with 12 bases remaining between them. The germline V gene has CDR1 MDHEN and CDR2 SYDVKM. This CDR3 region has 15 residues. The CDR3 loop reads CASSFPGRQNTEAFF. The CDR3 DNA is TGTGCCAGCAGTTTCCCGGGACGGCAGAACACTGAAGCTTTCTTT.

The chain couples TRBV4-1 to TRBJ1-6; D is undetermined. This CDR3 is built from 16 residues. Germline V gives CDR1 MGHRA, CDR2 YSYEKL. V gave up 2 bases and J gave up 6 bases, with 14 bases separating them. The CDR3 DNA reads TGCGCCAGCAGCCAACCGACACGAGGTCCTAATTCACCCCTCCACTTT. As protein: CASSQPTRGPNSPLHF.

About this clonotype itself: Germline and junction disagree at one end, which may indicate a read error. This chain uses TRBV27 with TRBJ2-4; D not certain. In germline, CDR1 is MNHEY, CDR2 SMNVEV (reference sequence). CDR3 length equals 13 residues. CDR3 sequence: CASSVSVYNEQYF. In nucleotides, the CDR3 is TGTGCCAGCAGTGTATCAGTATACAATGAGCAGTACTTC.

This clonotype appeared a few times. The gene calls are TRBV20-1 and TRBJ2-7; TRBD1 is a possible D gene (5 bases). From germline, CDR1 is DFQATT and CDR2 SNEGSKA (reference sequence). Trimming left V 1 base short and J 2 bases short, with 9 bases between. This CDR3 contains 13 residues. The CDR3 bases are TGCAGTGCTAGAGGGACACCCACCTACGAGCAGTACTTC. The encoded protein is CSARGTPTYEQYF.

This clonotype was detected a few times. The V and J genes are TRBV7-6 and TRBJ1-4; D is undetermined. This CDR3 is built from 14 residues. Trimming removed 1 base at V and 8 bases at J, with 11 bases between. Germline V gene lookup returns CDR1 SGHVS and CDR2 FNYEAQ. The CDR3 is CASSLGRSEEKLFF. The CDR3 DNA sequence: TGTGCCAGCAGCTTAGGGCGGTCAGAGGAAAAACTGTTTTTT.

This chain uses TRBV5-1 with TRBJ1-6; 7 nucleotides line up with TRBD1. With V trimmed by 5 bases and J by 10 bases, 15 bases remained unmatched. The CDR3 has 16 amino acids. Germline CDR1 is SGHRS and CDR2 is YFSETQ. The CDR3 DNA reads TGCGCCAGCAGTCTTGGACAGGCCGGAGTTGGGTCACCCCTCCACTTT. Protein: CASSLGQAGVGSPLHF.

The V call is TRBV7-9, the J call TRBJ2-1, with 11 bases that match TRBD2. The tail of the sequence fits TRBJ2-7 better, so the J call may be wrong. The CDR3 extends over 15 amino acids. In germline, CDR1 is SEHNR, CDR2 FQNEAQ (reference sequence). Written as DNA, the CDR3 is TGTGCCAGCAGTCATCTAGCGGGGGGCTACAATGAGCAGTACTTC. Its translation: CASSHLAGGYNEQYF.

This clonotype was found many times. The chain combines TRBV12-3 or TRBV12-4 with TRBJ2-3, with 11 bases fitting TRBD1. Trimming cost V 3 bases and J 4 bases; bases outside gene matches: 0. The CDR3 runs 14 residues. As DNA, the CDR3 is TGTGCCAGCAGTTTGGACAGGGGGCCAGATACGCAGTATTTT. Translating it yields CASSLDRGPDTQYF.

This clonotype came up a few times. V and J are TRBV7-6 and TRBJ1-2; weak D call: TRBD1 (5 bases). The germline V gene encodes CDR1 SGHVS and CDR2 FNYEAQ. V shed 1 base and J shed 2 bases, with 11 bases lying between them. There are 15 residues in the CDR3. CDR3 protein: CASSLGWGPNYGYTF. In DNA, the CDR3 is TGTGCCAGCAGCTTAGGGTGGGGCCCAAACTATGGCTACACCTTC.

A remark on this clonotype: One junction end does not reproduce the germline sequence, and a read error may be involved. The chain is built from TRBV6-1 and TRBJ1-1; 7 positions match TRBD1. The length of the CDR3 is 18 residues. CDR1 is MNHNS, CDR2 SASEGT, per germline. DNA of the CDR3: TGTGCCAGCAGGGGTAAGGGGGCCTTTAGTGTTCTGAACACTGAAGCTTTTTTT. Translating it yields CASRGKGAFSVLNTEAFF.